The clone carrying this T cell receptor beta chain was detected only once. In the authors' workflow: Reference gene primer amplification gave nucleated cell count estimates. The repertoire was sequenced with immunoSEQ multiplex PCR; TCRdb's copy has only in-frame clones and lacks some. Clone size and V and J calls were adopted from that table, with D and trimming inferred from the DNA. The data show approximately 170,000 clones, about 86% seen once. The CDR3 runs to 16 residues. Germline V gene lookup returns CDR1 SGHNT and CDR2 YYREEE (reference sequence). V was clipped by 1 base and J by 7 bases; unmatched bases: 8. The data originate from a study of blood T cell repertoires in COVID-19. Study-level information: Collection of acute and convalescent COVID-19 samples took place in the United States, Italy and Spain. In each case, the material was cDNA or gDNA derived from T cells, B-cell-depleted T cells, or PBMCs.

Sequencing input: peripheral blood. This clonotype originated in a woman in her seventies who had recovered from COVID-19. This chain connects TRBV5-4 to TRBJ1-6; 7 bases agree with TRBD1. The CDR3 nucleotides are TGTGCCAGCAGCTTGCTAGGGGGCCCATCAAATTCACCCCTCCACTTT. Its translation: CASSLLGGPSNSPLHF.